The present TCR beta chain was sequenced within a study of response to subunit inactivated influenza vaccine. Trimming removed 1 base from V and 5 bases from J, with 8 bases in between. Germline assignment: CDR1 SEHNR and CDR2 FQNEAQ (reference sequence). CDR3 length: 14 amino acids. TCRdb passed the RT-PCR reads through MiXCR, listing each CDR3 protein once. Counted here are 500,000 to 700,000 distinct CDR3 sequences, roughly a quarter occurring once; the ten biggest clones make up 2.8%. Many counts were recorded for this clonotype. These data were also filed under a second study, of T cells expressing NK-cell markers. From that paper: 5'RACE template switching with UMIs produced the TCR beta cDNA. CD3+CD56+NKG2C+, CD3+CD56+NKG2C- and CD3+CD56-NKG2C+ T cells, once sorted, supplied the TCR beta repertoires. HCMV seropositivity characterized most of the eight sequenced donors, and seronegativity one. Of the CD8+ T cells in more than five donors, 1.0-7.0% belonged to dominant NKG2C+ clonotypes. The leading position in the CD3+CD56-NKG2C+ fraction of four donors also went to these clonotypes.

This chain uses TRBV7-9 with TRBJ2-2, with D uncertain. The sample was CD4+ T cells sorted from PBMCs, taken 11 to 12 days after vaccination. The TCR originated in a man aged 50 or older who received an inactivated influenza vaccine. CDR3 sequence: CASSLGTVTGELFF. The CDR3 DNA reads TGTGCCAGCAGCTTAGGGACGGTGACCGGGGAGCTGTTTTTT.